A single sample gave rise to the 9 T cell receptor beta chains below, sequenced in a study of blood T cells in healthy people across ages. Then a second PCR, running roughly 7 to 11 cycles, was carried out with a sample-barcoded 5' primer and a J-beta primer mix. TCRdb re-called the 5' RACE reads through MiXCR, storing one row per CDR3 protein. Among 1.5 million to 2 million distinct CDR3 sequences listed, roughly 30% were seen once. Sequenced: blood. The receptors stem from a woman aged 25 to 45 in good health.

This clonotype was observed many times. The V and J genes are TRBV4-3 and TRBJ2-5; the D gene is possibly TRBD1 (6 bases). V was cut by 4 bases and J by 4 bases, with 13 bases left in between. In germline, CDR1 is LGHNA, CDR2 YSLEER. The CDR3 contains 14 residues. The CDR3 sequence: CASSRETGGETQYF. The CDR3 DNA reads as TGCGCCAGCAGCCGAGAGACAGGCGGAGAGACCCAGTACTTC.

The gene calls are TRBV20-1 and TRBJ2-1; 7 nucleotides line up with TRBD2. Germline trimming cut 0 bases from V and 10 bases from J; bases unmatched to any gene: 6. CDR1 and CDR2 (germline): DFQATT, SNEGSKA (reference sequence). This CDR3 has 13 amino acids. CDR3 in DNA: TGCAGTGCTAGAGAACCTGGGAGGGGCGAGCAGTTCTTC. Residues: CSAREPGRGEQFF.

A few counts support this clonotype. The rearrangement links TRBV18 to TRBJ1-1; D gene unclear. Trimming took off 6 bases at V and 8 bases at J, with 13 bases between the two ends. CDR1 is KGHSH, CDR2 LQKENI, per germline. There are 12 residues in the CDR3. The CDR3 DNA is TGTGCCAGCTCCTACGGACGGAACGAAGCTTTCTTT. Translated: CASSYGRNEAFF.

This clonotype turned up a few times. V is TRBV5-1 and J is TRBJ2-5; 7 bases are shared with TRBD1. The V and J ends lost 4 bases and 2 bases, in that order; junction bases with no gene match: 8. The germline CDR1 and CDR2 sequences are SGHRS and YFSETQ. The CDR3 has 15 residues. This CDR3 reads CASSPLGQRQETQYF. As DNA, the CDR3 is TGCGCCAGCAGCCCACTGGGACAGCGGCAAGAGACCCAGTACTTC. Full variable domain (missing parts from reference TRBV5-1 and TRBJ2-5): KAGVTQTPRYLIKTRGQQVTLSCSPISGHRSVSWYQQTPGQGLQFLFEYFSETQRNKGNFPGRFSGRQFSNSRSEMNVSTLELGDSALYLCASSPLGQRQETQYFGPGTRLLVL.

This rearrangement joins TRBV11-2 to TRBJ2-1; D perhaps matches TRBD2 (7 bases). Germline V gene data show CDR1 as SGHAT and CDR2 as FQNNGV. The CDR3 is 16 amino acids. Trimming took 6 bases from V and 4 from J, leaving 19 bases between them. CDR3: CASRHTRGAPYNEQFF. The CDR3 DNA is TGTGCCAGCAGACATACCCGGGGGGCCCCATACAATGAGCAGTTCTTC.

The chain carries TRBV27 and TRBJ2-7; D is undetermined. Looked up from germline, CDR1 is MNHEY and CDR2 is SMNVEV (reference sequence). This CDR3 comprises 13 residues. The V end was cut by 6 bases, the J end by 4 bases, with 13 bases between. The CDR3 DNA is TGTGCCAGCAGACTGACACCTATTTACGAGCAGTACTTC. Protein product: CASRLTPIYEQYF.

This clonotype has a count of ten or more. The gene calls are TRBV6-6 and TRBJ2-4; tentatively, D is TRBD1 (6 bases). Germline values: CDR1 MNHNY, CDR2 SVGAGI (reference sequence). V lost 5 bases to trimming and J lost 0 bases, with 14 bases between them. This CDR3 region has 16 residues. The chain's CDR3 is CASSGGDTIAKNIQYF. The CDR3, as DNA: TGTGCCAGCAGTGGTGGGGACACTATAGCCAAAAACATTCAGTACTTC.

About this clonotype itself: A single base separates this from a much larger clone, so it may be a read error. This sequence joins TRBV6-6 and TRBJ2-5; 10 bases map to TRBD1. With the DNA end fitting TRBJ2-7 better, the J assignment may be wrong. The CDR3 is made up of 15 amino acids. Per germline, CDR1 MNHNY and CDR2 SVGAGI (reference sequence). As DNA, the CDR3 is TGTGCCAGCAGGGATACCGGGACAGGGGCCTACGAGCAGTACTTC. It translates to CASRDTGTGAYEQYF.

The chain has TRBV10-3 and TRBJ1-2, with D unresolved. V was pared by 6 bases and J by 5 bases, with 10 bases between. Germline CDR1 ENHRY, CDR2 SYGVKD. This CDR3 has 12 residues. The CDR3 protein is CAISQDSYGYTF. The CDR3 nucleotides read TGTGCCATCAGCCAAGATAGTTATGGCTACACCTTC.